One and the same sample provided the 25 T cell receptor beta chains below, sequenced in a study of T cell clonality in common variable immunodeficiency. Study results and limitations: Reportedly, TCR beta sequences from common variable immunodeficiency showed fewer deletions and N-nucleotide insertions.

These receptors' antigens are unknown. Only in-frame clones appear in the TCRdb table, and some are missing; sequencing was by immunoSEQ multiplex PCR. Captured here are around 16,000 clones, none seen once; the top ten comprise approximately 12%. Sequences were obtained from peripheral blood mononuclear cells. The receptor source for this set is a human donor with common variable immunodeficiency.

In the case of this clone: Read coverage stops 3 residues before the CDR3 terminus; the germline J gene supplies the remainder. The chain has TRBV20-1 and TRBJ2-3; D is undetermined. The germline V gene has CDR1 DFQATT and CDR2 SNEGSKA (reference sequence). V lost 2 bases and J 5 bases, leaving 5 bases between the germline ends. The CDR3 covers 11 residues. The CDR3 is CSARILDTQYF. CDR3 DNA, as far as it was read: TGCAGTGCTAGAATATTAGATACG.

This clone was counted only a few times. The CDR3 extends 3 residues past the end of the read, so its final part is completed from the germline J gene. The V call is TRBV30, the J call TRBJ1-2; 7 nucleotides align to TRBD1. Germline assignment: CDR1 GTSNPN and CDR2 SVGIG (reference sequence). V dropped 2 bases and J dropped 4; count of bases not matched to a gene: 4. The CDR3 is 13 residues long. The DNA read from the CDR3 is TGTGCCTGGAGTCACAGGGGATCCTATGGC. This gives the protein CAWSHRGSYG. The complete CDR3 protein is CAWSHRGSYGYTF.

Note on this clone: The CDR3 is cut off 3 residues early in the read; its end comes from the germline J gene. This chain connects TRBV19 to TRBJ2-7, with TRBD1 identical over 9 bases. CDR3 length: 14 residues. Trimming cost V 6 bases and J 4 bases; bases outside gene matches: 7. Per the germline V gene, CDR1 is LNHDA and CDR2 is SQIVND (reference sequence). The CDR3 DNA, read in part, is TGTGCCAGTAGCCCTCCGGGACAGGGTTACGAG. The encoded protein is CASSPPGQGYE. The whole CDR3 protein reads CASSPPGQGYEQYF.

This clone was counted many times. The part of the CDR3 DNA that was read is TGCAGCGTTCAACTAATCCAAGAGACC. It encodes CSVQLIQET. The whole CDR3 is CSVQLIQETQYF. This chain links TRBV29-1 with TRBJ2-5; D gene ambiguous. Read coverage stops 3 residues before the CDR3 terminus; the germline J gene supplies the remainder. Trimming pared 5 bases from V and 1 base from J, leaving 8 bases between. The CDR3 runs 12 residues. Germline CDR1 and CDR2: SQVTM and ANQGSEA.

For this clone: The CDR3 end falls 3 residues outside the read, so it is completed with the germline J gene. The chain carries TRBV7-9 and TRBJ2-5, with no clear D. CDR1 is SEHNR, CDR2 FQNEAQ, per germline (reference sequence). CDR3 length: 13 amino acids. Trimming pared 5 bases from V and 5 bases from J, leaving 12 bases between. CDR3 bases read: TGTGCCAGCAGCCGGCCGGGTTGGGAGACC. Translation gives CASSRPGWET. The whole CDR3 region reads CASSRPGWETQYF.

As concerns this clone: With the read ending 3 residues before the CDR3 end, the germline J gene is used to fill in that end. V usage is TRBV7-9 and J usage is TRBJ1-1, with 8 nucleotides matching TRBD1. The CDR3 sequence is 14 residues long. Germline loops: CDR1 SEHNR, CDR2 FQNEAQ (reference sequence). J lost 0 bases, V lost 9 bases, and 6 bases had no gene match. The CDR3 protein is CASQWGQVNTEAFF. The covered CDR3 bases are TGTGCCAGTCAGTGGGGACAGGTGAACACTGAA.

In regard to this clone: The read stops 3 residues short of the end of the CDR3; the missing end is completed from the germline J gene. V and J are TRBV7-9 and TRBJ2-7; 12 bases line up with TRBD2. Germline V gene data show CDR1 as SEHNR and CDR2 as FQNEAQ (reference sequence). The V gene end was trimmed by 5 bases and the J gene end by 6 bases; junction bases not matched to a gene: 2. The CDR3 runs 13 residues. The CDR3 loop reads CASSRTSGIEQYF. The part of the CDR3 DNA that was read is TGTGCCAGCAGCCGGACTAGCGGGATCGAG.

This clone has only a few counts. The read halts 3 residues ahead of the CDR3 end, with the missing end drawn from the germline J gene. The gene calls are TRBV7-2 and TRBJ1-5, with D uncertain. V lost 2 bases and J 9 bases, leaving 8 bases between the germline ends. In germline, CDR1 is SGHTA, CDR2 FQGNSA. The CDR3 length is 12 residues. The sequenced part of the CDR3 DNA is TGTGCCAGCAGCTTATCTCTTTGGCCC. This gives the protein CASSLSLWP. Given in full, the CDR3 is CASSLSLWPQHF.

This clone was seen repeatedly, ten times or more. The read terminates 3 residues before the CDR3 end, so the remaining end is supplied by the germline J gene. The V call is TRBV18, the J call TRBJ1-3, with 7 nucleotides matching TRBD1. This CDR3 has 15 amino acids. With V trimmed by 3 bases and J by 5 bases, 7 bases remained unmatched. Germline V gives CDR1 KGHSH, CDR2 LQKENI. Incomplete CDR3 DNA: TGTGCCAGCTCACCGACAGGGAGCTCCAGAAACACC. This encodes CASSPTGSSRNT. The complete CDR3 sequence is CASSPTGSSRNTIYF.

This clone showed up just a few times. The observed sequence ends 3 residues before the CDR3 terminus, with the missing tail filled in from the germline J gene. V usage is TRBV7-2 and J usage is TRBJ2-3, with D hard to call. The V end lost 2 bases, the J end lost 5 bases, and 5 bases lay between the germline ends. CDR1 is SGHTA, CDR2 FQGNSA, per germline. This CDR3 has 12 amino acids. The sequenced CDR3 bases are TGTGCCAGCAGCTTACCCCTAGATACG. Translated: CASSLPLDT. The CDR3, in full, reads CASSLPLDTQYF. Using reference TRBV7-2 and TRBJ2-3 for the parts outside the CDR3, the full variable domain is GAGVSQSPSNKVTEKGKDVELRCDPISGHTALYWYRQSLGQGLEFLIYFQGNSAPDKSGLPSDRFSAERTGGSVSTLTIQRTQQEDSAVYLCASSLPLDTQYFGPGTRLTVL.

This clone was recorded at least ten times. The CDR3 end is not reached by the read, which stops 3 residues before it; the germline J gene fills it in. The chain is built from TRBV18 and TRBJ1-4, with TRBD1 matching over 9 bases. Losses at the gene ends were 6 bases for V and 5 bases for J; bases not matched to a gene: 4. The CDR3 runs to 14 residues. CDR1 and CDR2 (germline): KGHSH, LQKENI. The covered CDR3 bases are TGTGCCAGCTCCGCCGGGACAGGGAATGAAAAA. Protein: CASSAGTGNEK. The entire CDR3 sequence reads CASSAGTGNEKLFF. Looking up the rest from reference TRBV18 and TRBJ1-4 gives the full variable domain: NAGVMQNPRHLVRRRGQEARLRCSPMKGHSHVYWYRQLPEEGLKFMVYLQKENIIDESGMPKERFSAEFPKEGPSILRIQQVVRGDSAAYFCASSAGTGNEKLFFGSGTQLSVL.

About this clone: The read ends 3 residues early relative to the CDR3; the germline J gene fills the gap. This sequence joins TRBV7-8 and TRBJ2-1; TRBD2 matches 9 bases. The CDR3 runs 15 residues. The ends lost 5 bases at V and 6 bases at J; junction bases unmatched: 8. Germline values: CDR1 SGHVS, CDR2 FQNEAQ. CDR3 in amino acids: CASSLSGSSANEQFF. Incomplete CDR3 DNA: TGTGCCAGCAGCCTTAGCGGGAGTTCAGCCAATGAG.

This clone came up a few times. Partial CDR3 DNA: TGTGCCAGCTCACCGGGCAGGACTCTCGATGGC. This encodes CASSPGRTLDG. The CDR3, in full, reads CASSPGRTLDGYTF. This chain uses TRBV18 with TRBJ1-2; D remains ambiguous. The CDR3 end is not reached by the read, which stops 3 residues before it; the germline J gene fills it in. Germline V gene sequence: CDR1 KGHSH, CDR2 LQKENI. This CDR3 is built from 14 residues. Trimming pared 3 bases from V and 6 bases from J, leaving 14 bases between.

Worth noting for this clone: The read finishes 3 residues shy of the CDR3 end, and the germline J gene is used to complete it. V usage is TRBV19 and J usage is TRBJ2-7; the D gene is possibly TRBD1 (5 bases). Trimming removed 11 bases at V and 2 bases at J, with 16 bases between. Germline assignment: CDR1 LNHDA and CDR2 SQIVND (reference sequence). The CDR3 is made up of 13 amino acids. CDR3 in amino acids: CAFPPDIPYEQYF. CDR3 DNA, as far as it was read: TGTGCCTTTCCACCGGACATCCCCTACGAG.

Comments on this clone: With the read ending 3 residues before the CDR3 end, the germline J gene is used to fill in that end. This sequence joins TRBV5-1 and TRBJ2-7; 8 nucleotides match TRBD1. The CDR3 covers 16 residues. CDR1 SGHRS and CDR2 YFSETQ come from the germline V gene. V was clipped by 4 bases and J by 3 bases; unmatched bases: 12. The sequenced part of the CDR3 DNA is TGCGCCAGCAGCCAACTTCCCGGACAGGGTGGCTACGAG. Residues: CASSQLPGQGGYE. The whole CDR3 sequence is CASSQLPGQGGYEQYF.

Details on this clone: Read data end 3 residues before the CDR3 end; the end is taken from the germline J gene. The rearrangement links TRBV2 to TRBJ2-7, with 10 bases that match TRBD2. CDR3 length: 15 residues. V was pared by 4 bases and J by 6 bases, with 9 bases of the junction left unmatched. Germline V gene lookup returns CDR1 SNHLY and CDR2 FYNNEI. CDR3 sequence reads: CASSARLAGVSEQYF. CDR3 DNA, as far as it was read: TGTGCCAGCAGTGCCCGGCTAGCGGGAGTCAGCGAG. The variable domain in full, completed from reference TRBV2 and TRBJ2-7, reads EPEVTQTPSHQVTQMGQEVILRCVPISNHLYFYWYRQILGQKVEFLVSFYNNEISEKSEIFDDQFSVERPDGSNFTLKIRSTKLEDSAMYFCASSARLAGVSEQYFGPGTRLTVT.

This clone was picked up a small number of times. The sequenced fragment ends 3 residues before the CDR3 boundary, so the rest is inferred from the germline J gene. The chain combines TRBV19 with TRBJ1-5, with D perhaps matching TRBD1 (5 bases). The germline CDR1 and CDR2 sequences are LNHDA and SQIVND (reference sequence). Trimming took off 5 bases at V and 5 bases at J, with 16 bases between the two ends. The CDR3 runs 15 residues. The CDR3 DNA, read in part, is TGTGCCAGTAGTCGATCGACAGCCCAGCATCAGCCC. This encodes CASSRSTAQHQP. The entire CDR3 is CASSRSTAQHQPQHF.

Regarding this clone: The CDR3 end falls 3 residues outside the read, so it is completed with the germline J gene. This sequence joins TRBV19 and TRBJ1-5; 7 bases are shared with TRBD1. V trimming: 5 bases; J trimming: 4 bases; junction bases outside the gene matches: 8. This CDR3 spans 15 amino acids. Germline assignment: CDR1 LNHDA and CDR2 SQIVND (reference sequence). CDR3 bases read: TGTGCCAGTAGTCAGGGGTCAGGGGGGAATCAGCCC. Protein sequence: CASSQGSGGNQP. The entire CDR3 is CASSQGSGGNQPQHF.

A few counts support this clone. From the germline J gene comes the end of the CDR3, since the read stops 3 residues before it. The V call is TRBV7-3, the J call TRBJ1-1; TRBD1 matches 8 bases. Germline loops: CDR1 SGHTA, CDR2 FQGTGA. V lost 5 bases and J lost 0; bases outside the gene matches: 17. The CDR3 length is 19 residues. This chain's CDR3 is CASSVRKIGQGVMNTEAFF. CDR3 bases read: TGTGCCAGCAGCGTAAGAAAAATTGGACAGGGCGTCATGAACACTGAA.

A remark on this clone: The CDR3 end lies 3 residues beyond the end of the read and is filled in from the germline J gene. The genes are TRBV5-1 and TRBJ2-7; a weak D match, TRBD2 (5 bases). V was cut by 3 bases and J by 6 bases, with 13 bases left in between. The germline CDR1 and CDR2 sequences are SGHRS and YFSETQ. This CDR3 spans 13 amino acids. CDR3 bases read: TGCGCCAGCAGCTCCCGGACTGAGGGCGAG. This gives the protein CASSSRTEGE. The full CDR3 protein reads CASSSRTEGEQYF.

This clone was counted many times. The CDR3 is cut off 3 residues early in the read; its end comes from the germline J gene. This chain joins TRBV18 and TRBJ2-1, with D perhaps TRBD2 (5 bases). V lost 3 bases to trimming and J lost 7 bases, with 16 bases between them. This CDR3 comprises 15 residues. Germline CDR1 KGHSH, CDR2 LQKENI. CDR3 amino acids: CASSPREVRVNEQFF. CDR3 DNA (partial): TGTGCCAGCTCACCCCGAGAGGTGAGGGTGAATGAG.

Comments on this clone: The CDR3 end is not reached by the read, which stops 3 residues before it; the germline J gene fills it in. The rearrangement links TRBV7-3 to TRBJ1-6; D is perhaps TRBD1 (5 bases). This CDR3 is built from 17 residues. CDR1 is SGHTA, CDR2 FQGTGA, per germline. Trimming shortened V by 1 base and J by 9 bases, and 19 bases separated the two germline ends. CDR3: CASSLIGGTPTGSPLHF. The sequenced part of the CDR3 DNA is TGTGCCAGCAGCTTAATCGGGGGGACCCCGACCGGTTCACCC.

This clone has a handful of counts. The sequence runs out 3 residues before the end of the CDR3; the remainder is reconstructed from the germline J gene. The chain links TRBV7-2 to TRBJ2-1; D ambiguous. The germline V gene has CDR1 SGHTA and CDR2 FQGNSA. V was cut by 1 base and J by 7 bases, with 5 bases left in between. The CDR3 is 12 amino acids. The CDR3 loop is CASSLVPNEQFF. The sequenced part of the CDR3 DNA is TGTGCCAGCAGCTTAGTCCCGAATGAG.

This clone has only a few counts. The read falls 3 residues short of the CDR3 end, and the missing part is taken from the germline J gene. The rearrangement links TRBV5-1 to TRBJ2-3; D perhaps matches TRBD1 (6 bases). V lost 6 bases, J lost 0 bases, and 17 bases lay in between. Germline loops: CDR1 SGHRS, CDR2 YFSETQ. This CDR3 region has 16 residues. CDR3 residues: CASILSRTASTDTQYF. The covered CDR3 bases are TGCGCCAGCATTCTCTCCAGGACAGCTAGCACAGATACG.

This clone was seen many times. The CDR3 end falls 3 residues outside the read, so it is completed with the germline J gene. The chain uses TRBV18 and TRBJ2-2; TRBD1 agrees at 7 bases. The J segment lost 2 bases and the V segment lost 1 base, leaving 4 bases of the junction unmatched. The length of the CDR3 is 16 residues. CDR1 is KGHSH, CDR2 LQKENI, per germline. The CDR3 DNA, read in part, is TGTGCCAGCTCACCACTGCAGGGGGAAAACACCGGGGAG. Protein sequence: CASSPLQGENTGE. The entire CDR3 protein reads CASSPLQGENTGELFF.